This TCR beta chain was profiled in a study of CD8 T cells in ankylosing spondylitis. Germline V CDR1 and CDR2: LNHDA, SQIVND (reference sequence). V lost 4 bases and J lost 2, with 7 bases in between. There are 13 residues in the CDR3. Points on this clonotype: Its antigen is as yet unknown.

Whole-study results and caveats: The study identified a TCR beta motif of under ten highly homologous variants that appeared characteristic of ankylosing spondylitis blood.

One entry per CDR3 protein, called by TCRdb with MiXCR from the 5' RACE reads. The data show around 490,000 distinct CDR3 sequences, roughly 5% seen once. Sequenced sample: blood, either unsorted or a sorted T cell fraction (not recorded which). This TCR was sampled from a male donor with ankylosing spondylitis. The chain uses TRBV19 and TRBJ2-3; D may be TRBD2 (5 bases). The CDR3 is CASSSRDTDTQYF. As DNA, the CDR3 is TGTGCCAGTAGTAGCCGGGACACAGATACGCAGTATTTT.